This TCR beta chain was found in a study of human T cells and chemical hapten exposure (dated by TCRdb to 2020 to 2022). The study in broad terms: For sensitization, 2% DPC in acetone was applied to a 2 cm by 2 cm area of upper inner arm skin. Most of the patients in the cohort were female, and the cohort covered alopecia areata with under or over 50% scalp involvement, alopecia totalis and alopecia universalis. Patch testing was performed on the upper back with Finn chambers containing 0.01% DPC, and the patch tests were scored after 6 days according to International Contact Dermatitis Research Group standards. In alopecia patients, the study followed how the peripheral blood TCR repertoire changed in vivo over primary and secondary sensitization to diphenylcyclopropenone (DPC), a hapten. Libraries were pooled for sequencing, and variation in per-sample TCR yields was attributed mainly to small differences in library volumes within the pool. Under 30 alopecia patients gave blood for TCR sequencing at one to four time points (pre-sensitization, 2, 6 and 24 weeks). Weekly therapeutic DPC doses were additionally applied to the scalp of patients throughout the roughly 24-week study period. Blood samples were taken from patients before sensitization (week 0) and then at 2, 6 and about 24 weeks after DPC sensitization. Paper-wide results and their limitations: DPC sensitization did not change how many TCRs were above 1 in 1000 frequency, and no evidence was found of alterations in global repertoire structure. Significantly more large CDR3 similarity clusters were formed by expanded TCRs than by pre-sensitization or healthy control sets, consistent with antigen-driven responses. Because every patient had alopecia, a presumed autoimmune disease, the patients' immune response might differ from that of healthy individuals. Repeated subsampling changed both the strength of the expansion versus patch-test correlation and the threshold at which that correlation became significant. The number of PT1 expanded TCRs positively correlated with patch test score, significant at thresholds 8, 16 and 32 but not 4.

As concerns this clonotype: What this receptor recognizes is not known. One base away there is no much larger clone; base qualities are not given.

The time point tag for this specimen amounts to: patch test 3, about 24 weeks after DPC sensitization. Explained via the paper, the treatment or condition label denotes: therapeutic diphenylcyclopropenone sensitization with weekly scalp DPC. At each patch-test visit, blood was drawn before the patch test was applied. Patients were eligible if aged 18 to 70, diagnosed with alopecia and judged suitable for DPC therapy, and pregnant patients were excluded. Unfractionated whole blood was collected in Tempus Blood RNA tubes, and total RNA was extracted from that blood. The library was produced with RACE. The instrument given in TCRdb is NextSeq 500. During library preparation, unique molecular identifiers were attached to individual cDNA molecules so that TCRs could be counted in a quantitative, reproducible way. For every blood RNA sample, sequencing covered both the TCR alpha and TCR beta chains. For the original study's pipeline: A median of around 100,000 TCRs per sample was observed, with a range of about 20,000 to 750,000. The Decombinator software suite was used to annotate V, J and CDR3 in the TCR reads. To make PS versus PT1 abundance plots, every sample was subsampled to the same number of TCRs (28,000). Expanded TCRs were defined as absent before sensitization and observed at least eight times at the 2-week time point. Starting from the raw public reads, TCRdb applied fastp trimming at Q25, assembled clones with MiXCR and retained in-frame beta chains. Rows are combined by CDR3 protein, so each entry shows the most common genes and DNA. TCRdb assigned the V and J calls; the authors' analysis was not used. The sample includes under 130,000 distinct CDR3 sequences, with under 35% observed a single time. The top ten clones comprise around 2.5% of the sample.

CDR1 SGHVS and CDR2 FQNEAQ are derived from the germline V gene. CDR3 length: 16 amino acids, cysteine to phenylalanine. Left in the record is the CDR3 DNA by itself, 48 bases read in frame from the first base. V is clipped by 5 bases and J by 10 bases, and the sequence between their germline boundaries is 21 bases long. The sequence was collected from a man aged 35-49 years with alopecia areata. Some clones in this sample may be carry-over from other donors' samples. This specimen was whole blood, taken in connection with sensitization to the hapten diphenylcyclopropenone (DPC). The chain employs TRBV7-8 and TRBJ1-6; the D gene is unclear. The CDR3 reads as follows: CASSLTMGTTGSPLHF. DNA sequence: TGTGCCAGCAGCCTAACCATGGGCACCACCGGGTCACCCCTCCACTTT.